This passage covers 32 T cell receptor beta chains from one sample sequenced in a study of CD8 T cells in Susac syndrome. It was with random hexamers that about 0.45 to 1 ug RNA was reverse transcribed. Each CDR3 protein is one row after TCRdb ran MiXCR on the immunoSEQ multiplex PCR reads. The sample yields more than 100,000 distinct CDR3 sequences, roughly 94% seen once. Sequenced: CD8+ T cells from PBMCs. The receptor set was obtained from a human donor with Susac syndrome.

This clonotype was recorded once. The genes are TRBV15 and TRBJ2-7, with 11 bases lining up with TRBD2. Germline CDR1 reads LNHNV; CDR2 reads YYDKDF (reference sequence). V trimming: 3 bases; J trimming: 3 bases; junction bases outside the gene matches: 1. The length of the CDR3 is 14 residues. CDR3 residues: CATSRTSGDYEQYF. Here the CDR3 DNA reads TGTGCCACCAGCAGGACTAGCGGGGACTACGAGCAGTACTTC.

The V call is TRBV29-1, the J call TRBJ2-7; a weak D match, TRBD1 (5 bases). CDR1 is SQVTM and CDR2 is ANQGSEA in the germline V gene. Trimming took off 3 bases at V and 4 bases at J, with 10 bases between the two ends. This CDR3 has 12 amino acids. In DNA, the CDR3 is TGCAGCGTTGAGATGACAGATTACGAGCAGTACTTC. Protein product: CSVEMTDYEQYF.

This chain uses TRBV4-1 with TRBJ2-5; 12 bases map to TRBD2. The germline CDR1 and CDR2 sequences are MGHRA and YSYEKL. CDR3 length: 15 amino acids. The J segment lost 3 bases and the V segment lost 4 bases, leaving 3 bases of the junction unmatched. CDR3 region: CASSPRTSGKETQYF. As DNA, the CDR3 is TGCGCCAGCAGCCCCCGGACTAGCGGGAAAGAGACCCAGTACTTC.

The chain has TRBV12-3 or TRBV12-4 and TRBJ2-5; the match to TRBD2 covers 9 bases. After removal of 3 bases from V and 3 bases from J, the junction contained 5 bases not matched to a gene. This CDR3 has 15 amino acids. The CDR3 coding sequence is TGTGCCAGCAGTTTTGCGGGGGGGCGGAAAGAGACCCAGTACTTC. Its translation: CASSFAGGRKETQYF.

The CDR3 reads CASSQIWTVDEKLFF. CDR3 in DNA: TGCGCCAGCAGCCAAATTTGGACAGTCGATGAAAAACTGTTTTTT. The chain carries TRBV4-3 and TRBJ1-4, with TRBD1 as a possible D gene (6 bases). V gave up 2 bases and J gave up 6 bases, with 13 bases separating them. Per germline, CDR1 LGHNA and CDR2 YSLEER. The CDR3 is made up of 15 amino acids.

The chain employs TRBV9 and TRBJ2-6, with 8 bases fitting TRBD1. The CDR3 spans 17 residues. The V segment lost 4 bases and the J segment 0 bases; nucleotides outside the gene matches: 6. Germline V gene data show CDR1 as SGDLS and CDR2 as YYNGEE. Here the CDR3 DNA reads TGTGCCAGCAGCCCCGGACAGGGAAGCTCTGGGGCCAACGTCCTGACTTTC. Protein: CASSPGQGSSGANVLTF.

V and J are TRBV13 and TRBJ2-1; D is perhaps TRBD2 (5 bases). Germline assignment: CDR1 PRHDT and CDR2 FYEKMQ (reference sequence). This CDR3 comprises 15 residues. V lost 4 bases to trimming and J lost 4 bases, with 14 bases between them. The CDR3 is CASSSLSGTYNEQFF. CDR3 bases: TGTGCCAGCAGCTCCCTGAGCGGCACGTACAATGAGCAGTTCTTC.

The chain employs TRBV4-1 and TRBJ2-2; D gene ambiguous. The V end lost 3 bases, the J end lost 0 bases, and 2 bases lay between the germline ends. CDR3 length equals 13 residues. Germline V gene lookup returns CDR1 MGHRA and CDR2 YSYEKL. CDR3 sequence reads: CASSHSNTGELFF. As DNA, the CDR3 is TGCGCCAGCAGCCACTCGAACACCGGGGAGCTGTTTTTT.

The chain couples TRBV27 to TRBJ2-7, with 8 bases aligning to TRBD1. The CDR3 length is 17 residues. In germline, CDR1 is MNHEY, CDR2 SMNVEV (reference sequence). J gave up 2 bases and V 2 bases, and 11 bases lay outside the gene matches. The CDR3 protein is CASSLGPGAGGPYEQYF. DNA of the CDR3: TGTGCCAGCAGTTTAGGTCCCGGGGCAGGGGGCCCCTACGAGCAGTACTTC.

This chain uses TRBV25-1 with TRBJ2-7; 7 nucleotides line up with TRBD2. The CDR3 contains 13 residues. The V segment lost 6 bases and the J segment 3 bases; nucleotides outside the gene matches: 5. Germline V gene lookup returns CDR1 MGHDK and CDR2 SYGVNS. The CDR3 sequence is CASSGLVYYEQYF. CDR3 nucleotide sequence: TGTGCCAGCAGCGGACTAGTCTACTACGAGCAGTACTTC.

This clonotype was detected only once. In DNA form, the CDR3 reads TGTGCCATCAGTGAGGGACAGGGGGCAACTAACGAGCAGTACTTC. This encodes CAISEGQGATNEQYF. This chain joins TRBV10-3 and TRBJ2-7; 11 bases match TRBD1. Germline CDR1 is ENHRY and CDR2 is SYGVKD. The CDR3 is 15 residues long. Losses at the gene ends were 2 bases for V and 5 bases for J; bases not matched to a gene: 5.

The rearrangement links TRBV19 to TRBJ1-1; D remains unclear. The V end was cut by 4 bases, the J end by 0 bases, with 9 bases between. Germline CDR1 and CDR2: LNHDA and SQIVND (reference sequence). The length of the CDR3 is 14 residues. The CDR3 sequence: CASSNWELNTEAFF. CDR3 nucleotides: TGTGCCAGTAGTAATTGGGAGTTGAACACTGAAGCTTTCTTT.

The J gene is TRBJ2-5, the V gene TRBV19; the match to TRBD2 covers 9 bases. CDR1 is LNHDA, CDR2 SQIVND, per germline (reference sequence). This CDR3 is 17 amino acids long. Trimming removed 0 bases from V and 1 base from J; junction bases left unmatched: 6. CDR3 sequence (DNA): TGTGCCAGTAGTATAGAGCGGCTAGCGGGGACCCAAGAGACCCAGTACTTC. It is translated as CASSIERLAGTQETQYF.

The chain has TRBV4-1 and TRBJ1-2; 7 bases align to TRBD1. With V trimmed by 4 bases and J by 4 bases, 12 bases remained unmatched. The CDR3 length is 16 residues. Germline V lookup: CDR1 MGHRA, CDR2 YSYEKL. CDR3 in DNA: TGCGCCAGCAGCCCCGACGGGGGAGGGGGCGGCTATGGCTACACCTTC. Translated, it gives CASSPDGGGGGYGYTF.

V and J are TRBV9 and TRBJ1-2; D remains ambiguous. The V gene lost 1 base and the J gene lost 7 bases, with 8 bases spanning the gap. Germline V gives CDR1 SGDLS, CDR2 YYNGEE. The CDR3 consists of 12 residues. The CDR3 nucleotides read TGTGCCAGCAGCGTAAACCCAGGTGGCTACACCTTC. Protein: CASSVNPGGYTF. The full variable domain, with the rest looked up from reference TRBV9 and TRBJ1-2, is DSGVTQTPKHLITATGQRVTLRCSPRSGDLSVYWYQQSLDQGLQFLIQYYNGEERAKGNILERFSAQQFPDLHSELNLSSLELGDSALYFCASSVNPGGYTFGSGTRLTVV.

This chain links TRBV7-9 with TRBJ2-5; D possibly uses TRBD1 or TRBD2 (5 bases each). The V and J ends lost 2 bases and 2 bases respectively, with 6 bases between them. Germline assignment: CDR1 SEHNR and CDR2 FQNEAQ (reference sequence). The CDR3 has 13 residues. CDR3 DNA: TGTGCCAGCAGCTTATGGGGGCAAGAGACCCAGTACTTC. Translated: CASSLWGQETQYF.

The chain uses TRBV11-2 and TRBJ2-5, with TRBD2 matching 12 bases. Germline V gives CDR1 SGHAT, CDR2 FQNNGV. The CDR3 loop spans 18 amino acids. V shed 3 bases, J shed 0 bases, and the junction held 8 bases outside the gene matches. CDR3 sequence: CASSFPSGGARDQETQYF. CDR3 in DNA: TGTGCCAGCAGCTTTCCTAGCGGGGGGGCCAGGGACCAAGAGACCCAGTACTTC. Looking up the rest from reference TRBV11-2 and TRBJ2-5 gives the full variable domain: EAGVAQSPRYKIIEKRQSVAFWCNPISGHATLYWYQQILGQGPKLLIQFQNNGVVDDSQLPKDRFSAERLKGVDSTLKIQPAKLEDSAVYLCASSFPSGGARDQETQYFGPGTRLLVL.

The chain employs TRBV5-1 and TRBJ2-3; no firm D call. The CDR3 contains 13 residues. The V end was cut by 1 base, the J end by 4 bases, with 7 bases between. In germline, CDR1 is SGHRS, CDR2 YFSETQ. The DNA of the CDR3 is TGCGCCAGCAGCTTGAACCAACCAGATACGCAGTATTTT. Protein product: CASSLNQPDTQYF.

V is TRBV6-6 and J is TRBJ2-3; perhaps TRBD2 as D (5 bases). The CDR3 totals 14 residues. Per germline, CDR1 MNHNY and CDR2 SVGAGI (reference sequence). The V end was cut by 2 bases, the J end by 1 base, with 7 bases between. The CDR3 bases are TGTGCCAGCAGTTACAGGACTGGCACAGATACGCAGTATTTT. Residues: CASSYRTGTDTQYF.

The chain combines TRBV29-1 with TRBJ2-7, with TRBD1 identical over 7 bases. Germline V lookup: CDR1 SQVTM, CDR2 ANQGSEA. J gave up 0 bases and V 4 bases, and 0 bases lay outside the gene matches. The CDR3 totals 12 residues. CDR3 sequence reads: CSVGTGSYEQYF. For the CDR3, the DNA is TGCAGCGTTGGGACAGGCTCCTACGAGCAGTACTTC.

J is TRBJ2-7 and V is TRBV15, with D tentatively TRBD2 (6 bases). The CDR3 covers 12 residues. Germline CDR1 reads LNHNV; CDR2 reads YYDKDF (reference sequence). V lost 5 bases, J lost 3 bases, and 8 bases lay in between. CDR3 sequence (DNA): TGTGCCACCAGCCAGGGACTCTACGAGCAGTACTTC. Protein sequence: CATSQGLYEQYF. The variable domain in full, completed from reference TRBV15 and TRBJ2-7, reads DAMVIQNPRYQVTQFGKPVTLSCSQTLNHNVMYWYQQKSSQAPKLLFHYYDKDFNNEADTPDNFQSRRPNTSFCFLDIRSPGLGDTAMYLCATSQGLYEQYFGPGTRLTVT.

V gene TRBV7-3 combines with J gene TRBJ1-3; D remains unclear. Trimming shortened V by 4 bases and J by 1 base, and 5 bases separated the two germline ends. Germline V gene data show CDR1 as SGHTA and CDR2 as FQGTGA. This CDR3 has 13 amino acids. CDR3 residues: CASSWGSGNTIYF. DNA for the CDR3: TGTGCCAGCAGCTGGGGATCTGGAAACACCATATATTTT.

V usage is TRBV19 and J usage is TRBJ2-7; either TRBD1 or TRBD2 may fit D (6 bases each). Germline assignment: CDR1 LNHDA and CDR2 SQIVND (reference sequence). V lost 5 bases and J lost 2, with 16 bases in between. The CDR3 sequence is 15 residues long. CDR3 DNA sequence: TGTGCCAGTAGTCCACAGGGAGGAGGAACCTACGAGCAGTACTTC. Translating it yields CASSPQGGGTYEQYF.

V gene TRBV29-1 combines with J gene TRBJ1-2, with TRBD1 matching 7 bases. V trimming: 0 bases; J trimming: 5 bases; junction bases outside the gene matches: 6. CDR3 size: 14 residues. Looked up from germline, CDR1 is SQVTM and CDR2 is ANQGSEA. The CDR3 DNA follows: TGCAGCGTTGAAGAGGGGACAGACTTATATGGCTACACCTTC. Its translation is CSVEEGTDLYGYTF.

The chain combines TRBV7-9 with TRBJ2-3; D might be TRBD2 (5 bases). There are 15 residues in the CDR3. Germline V gene lookup returns CDR1 SEHNR and CDR2 FQNEAQ (reference sequence). Trimming took 4 bases from V and 6 from J, leaving 17 bases between them. Here the CDR3 reads CASSSSGPTVDTQYF. CDR3 sequence (DNA): TGTGCCAGCAGCTCAAGCGGCCCCACGGTGGATACGCAGTATTTT.

This chain connects TRBV19 to TRBJ1-1; D not resolved. V was cut by 1 base and J by 5 bases, with 2 bases left in between. The CDR3 is 11 amino acids. Germline CDR1 and CDR2: LNHDA and SQIVND (reference sequence). The CDR3 spells CASSIVTEAFF. CDR3 nucleotide sequence: TGTGCCAGTAGTATAGTTACTGAAGCTTTCTTT.

The chain uses TRBV2 and TRBJ1-2; the D gene is possibly TRBD1 (5 bases). Germline V gene sequence: CDR1 SNHLY, CDR2 FYNNEI. The V gene lost 6 bases and the J gene lost 8 bases, with 13 bases spanning the gap. The CDR3 runs to 12 residues. In DNA, the CDR3 is TGTGCCAGCAGCTTGGGACCTGAGGGCTACACCTTC. It codes for CASSLGPEGYTF.

The chain uses TRBV5-4 and TRBJ2-7; D possibly matches TRBD1 or TRBD2 (5 bases each). The V gene lost 2 bases and the J gene lost 0 bases, with 9 bases spanning the gap. Germline V gene lookup returns CDR1 SGHNT and CDR2 YYREEE (reference sequence). The CDR3 is 14 amino acids. In DNA, the CDR3 is TGTGCCAGCAGCTTTCCGGGACGCTCCTACGAGCAGTACTTC. Amino acids: CASSFPGRSYEQYF. Full variable domain (outside the CDR3, taken from reference TRBV5-4 and TRBJ2-7): ETGVTQSPTHLIKTRGQQVTLRCSSQSGHNTVSWYQQALGQGPQFIFQYYREEENGRGNFPPRFSGLQFPNYSSELNVNALELDDSALYLCASSFPGRSYEQYFGPGTRLTVT.

Concerning this clonotype itself: Germline is not matched at one junction end, which may reflect a read error. The chain employs TRBV7-7 and TRBJ2-5; 12 bases map to TRBD2. The germline V gene has CDR1 SSHAT and CDR2 FNYEAQ (reference sequence). This CDR3 has 15 amino acids. CDR3 sequence: CASSLTSGGRETQYF. Written as DNA, the CDR3 is TGTGCTAGCAGCTTGACTAGCGGGGGACGAGAGACCCAGTACTTC.

The V gene is TRBV29-1, the J gene TRBJ2-5; D is possibly TRBD1 or TRBD2 (6 bases each). There are 12 residues in the CDR3. Trimming removed 3 bases from V and 5 bases from J, with 10 bases in between. CDR1 is SQVTM and CDR2 is ANQGSEA in the germline V gene. In nucleotides, the CDR3 is TGCAGCGTTGACCAGGGGAGGGAGACCCAGTACTTC. Translated: CSVDQGRETQYF.

CDR3: CASSEPGQGFDEQYF. The CDR3 DNA reads as TGTGCCAGCAGTGAACCGGGACAGGGTTTCGACGAGCAGTACTTC. J is TRBJ2-7 and V is TRBV2; the match to TRBD1 covers 9 bases. The junction had 7 bases not matched to a gene; V was cut back by 2 bases and J by 5 bases. The CDR3 sequence is 15 residues long. CDR1 SNHLY and CDR2 FYNNEI come from the germline V gene.

The chain is built from TRBV12-5 and TRBJ2-7, with 8 bases identical to TRBD1. V was clipped by 5 bases and J by 3 bases; unmatched bases: 6. This CDR3 is 14 amino acids long. Germline values: CDR1 LGHNT, CDR2 FRNRAP. The CDR3 loop reads CASGPFGQGYEQYF. CDR3 in DNA: TGTGCTAGTGGTCCATTCGGACAGGGCTACGAGCAGTACTTC.